This paragraph covers one T cell receptor (beta chain) sequence. Antigen: not known. These data originate in a study of CD4 T cells in relation to SARS-CoV-2 and coronaviruses. This CDR3 comprises 12 residues. V shed 6 bases and J shed 8 bases, with 10 bases lying between them. Germline CDR1 is MGHDK and CDR2 is SYGVNS. CD4+ T cells from unexposed donors were obtained before the COVID-19 pandemic (2011-2018). Isolation of CD4+ T cells took place after roughly nine days in culture. Each well had a few million PBMCs in 5% human AB serum with IL-2. The method was immunoSEQ multiplex PCR; TCRdb's version includes in-frame clones alone and lacks a portion of them. The sample records around 20,000 clones, approximately 75% being singletons.

This receptor was obtained from a human donor in good health. V and J are TRBV25-1 and TRBJ1-4; possible D gene TRBD1, 5 bases. Material: CD4+ T cells from PBMCs, cultured in vitro. CDR3 amino acids: CASSRTIEKLFF. The CDR3 DNA is TGTGCCAGCAGCAGGACAATCGAAAAACTGTTTTTT. The whole variable domain, remainder taken from reference TRBV25-1 and TRBJ1-4, is EADIYQTPRYLVIGTGKKITLECSQTMGHDKMYWYQQDPGMELHLIHYSYGVNSTEKGDLSSESTVSRIRTEHFPLTLESARPSHTSQYLCASSRTIEKLFFGSGTQLSVL.